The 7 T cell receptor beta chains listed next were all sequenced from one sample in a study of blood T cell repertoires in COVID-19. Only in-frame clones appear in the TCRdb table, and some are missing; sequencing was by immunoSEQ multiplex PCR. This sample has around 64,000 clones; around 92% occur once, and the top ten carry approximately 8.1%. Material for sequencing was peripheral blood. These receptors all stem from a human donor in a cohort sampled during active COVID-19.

This CDR3 reads CAWSVTGSGLAFF. CDR3 DNA: TGTGCCTGGAGTGTTACAGGGTCTGGGTTAGCTTTCTTT. The chain joins TRBV30 to TRBJ1-1, with a possible D match to TRBD1 (6 bases). Germline V gene sequence: CDR1 GTSNPN, CDR2 SVGIG (reference sequence). The CDR3 length is 13 residues. Between the trimmed V and J ends, which lost 0 bases and 10 bases, there was a span of 15 bases.

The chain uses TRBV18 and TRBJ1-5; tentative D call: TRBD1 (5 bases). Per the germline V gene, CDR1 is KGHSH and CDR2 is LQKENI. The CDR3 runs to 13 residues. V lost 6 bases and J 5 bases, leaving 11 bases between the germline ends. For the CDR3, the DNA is TGTGCCAGCTCGGAACGGGGGGATCAGCCCCAGCATTTT. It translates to CASSERGDQPQHF. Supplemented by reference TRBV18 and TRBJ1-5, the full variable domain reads NAGVMQNPRHLVRRRGQEARLRCSPMKGHSHVYWYRQLPEEGLKFMVYLQKENIIDESGMPKERFSAEFPKEGPSILRIQQVVRGDSAAYFCASSERGDQPQHFGDGTRLSIL.

The CDR3 region is CASSWDRRNTIYF. Written as DNA, the CDR3 is TGTGCCAGTAGTTGGGACAGGAGAAACACCATATATTTT. This chain connects TRBV19 to TRBJ1-3, with TRBD1 matching 8 bases. CDR1 LNHDA and CDR2 SQIVND come from the germline V gene (reference sequence). J gave up 5 bases and V 5 bases, and 2 bases lay outside the gene matches. The CDR3 extends over 13 amino acids.

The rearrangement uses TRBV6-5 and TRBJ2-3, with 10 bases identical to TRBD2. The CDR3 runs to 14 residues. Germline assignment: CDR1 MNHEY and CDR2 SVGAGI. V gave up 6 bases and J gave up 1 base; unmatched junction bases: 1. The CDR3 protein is CASRGTSGTDTQYF. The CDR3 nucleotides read TGTGCCAGCAGGGGGACTAGCGGCACAGATACGCAGTATTTT.

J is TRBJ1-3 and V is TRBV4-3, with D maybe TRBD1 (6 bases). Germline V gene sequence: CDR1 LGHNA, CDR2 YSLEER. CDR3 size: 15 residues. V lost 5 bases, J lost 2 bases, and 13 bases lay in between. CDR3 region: CASSLTGFPGNTIYF. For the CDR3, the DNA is TGCGCCAGCAGCTTAACAGGGTTTCCTGGAAACACCATATATTTT.

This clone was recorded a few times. The CDR3, as DNA: TGTGCCAGCAGTTGGACAGGGCGTCAGCCCCAGCATTTT. Residues: CASSWTGRQPQHF. This chain joins TRBV12-3 or TRBV12-4 and TRBJ1-5, with 8 bases identical to TRBD1. J was trimmed by 6 bases and V by 4 bases; bases with no gene match: 2. The CDR3 is made up of 13 amino acids.

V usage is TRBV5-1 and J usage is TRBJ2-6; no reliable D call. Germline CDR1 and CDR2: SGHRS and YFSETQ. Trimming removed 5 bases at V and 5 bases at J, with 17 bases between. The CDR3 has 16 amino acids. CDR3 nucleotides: TGCGCCAGCAGTCTTGTGCCCCAATCTAGGGCCAACGTCCTGACTTTC. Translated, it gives CASSLVPQSRANVLTF. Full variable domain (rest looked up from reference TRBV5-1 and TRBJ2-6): KAGVTQTPRYLIKTRGQQVTLSCSPISGHRSVSWYQQTPGQGLQFLFEYFSETQRNKGNFPGRFSGRQFSNSRSEMNVSTLELGDSALYLCASSLVPQSRANVLTFGAGSRLTVL.